This TCR beta chain was recovered during a study of regulatory T cells in long-lasting Graves disease. The time point: newly diagnosed GD, antithyroid drugs for less than 3 months. Construction of the TCR library relied on RNA isolated from PBMCs. Each of the patients was recruited from an endocrinology department situated in Xi'an, China. V dropped 1 base and J dropped 5 bases, with 8 bases sitting between them. Germline V gives CDR1 LNHDA, CDR2 SQIVND (reference sequence). The CDR3 runs to 13 residues. Investigators prepared the TCR beta libraries by applying iRepertoire HTBI primers and Arm-PCR of CDR3 regions. Each CDR3 protein gets one entry after TCRdb re-called the multiplex PCR reads with MiXCR. In the table there are roughly 610,000 distinct CDR3 sequences, about 15% of which are singletons. This same sample was also part of a study on T cells in Graves' hyperthyroidism and ophthalmopathy. That investigation notes: Patients showing uncontrolled infection, other autoimmune disease, pregnancy or lactation were ineligible. Clinicians diagnosed patients from clinical symptoms, serum thyroxine and TRAb, thyroid ultrasound and orbital computed tomography. Blood held most thyroid clonotypes expanded above 0.001 frequency.

This material consisted of peripheral blood mononuclear cells (PBMCs), taken at new diagnosis, from a patient treated with antithyroid drugs. V usage is TRBV19 and J usage is TRBJ2-5; D call uncertain. The TCR sequence derives from a man aged 18 to 30 with Graves disease. The CDR3 DNA reads as TGTGCCAGTAGTATAGGTGTTCGCGAGACCCAGTACTTC. Its translation is CASSIGVRETQYF.